This section outlines one T cell receptor beta chain sequence together with its context. These data are taken from a study of blood T cell repertoires in COVID-19. Across the study: Donors in the United States, Italy and Spain gave samples during acute or convalescent COVID-19. T cells, B-cell-depleted T cells, or PBMCs provided the cDNA or gDNA that served as material.

In the original workflow: The authors estimated nucleated cell counts from reference gene primer amplification. Clones were read by immunoSEQ multiplex PCR, and TCRdb kept only the in-frame ones, dropping some. V, J and clone size are taken as reported in that table, and D and trimming were inferred from the DNA itself. The profile covers over 200,000 clones, with 80% to 85% appearing a single time and about a sixth taken by the ten largest. Sequencing was carried out using peripheral blood. The TCR sequence derives from a woman at least 80 years old with active or convalescent COVID-19.

In nucleotides, the CDR3 is TGTGCCAGCAGCCGAGAGACAGGGTTAGGCACCGGGGAGCTGTTTTTT. Its protein product is CASSRETGLGTGELFF. V and J are TRBV7-6 and TRBJ2-2; 7 nucleotides agree with TRBD1. CDR3 length: 16 amino acids. With V trimmed by 5 bases and J by 4 bases, 10 bases remained unmatched. The germline V gene has CDR1 SGHVS and CDR2 FNYEAQ.